This paragraph covers one TCR beta chain sequence. Its antigen is as yet unknown. Germline is not matched at one junction end, which may reflect a read error. The data are from a study of chemoradiotherapy in HPV16-positive cancers. Looked up from germline, CDR1 is SSHAT and CDR2 is FNYEAQ (reference sequence). The CDR3 loop spans 14 amino acids. Clones were read by immunoSEQ multiplex PCR, and TCRdb kept only the in-frame ones, dropping some. The sample includes 53,000 or so clones, about 92% seen only once; the top ten take more than 3%. Whole-study findings and limits: Candidate HPV-specific clones and E7-related TCR motifs grew in tumor during treatment.

The gene calls are TRBV7-7 and TRBJ2-2; 8 nucleotides agree with TRBD2. Sequencing used blood, obtained from a patient who underwent chemoradiotherapy. This receptor was taken from a human donor with HPV-associated anogenital cancer. CDR3 region: CASSLAGPTGELFF. In nucleotides, the CDR3 is TGTGCTAGCAGCTTAGCGGGACCCACCGGGGAGCTGTTTTTT.